This T cell receptor beta chain was identified in a study of T cells in Graves' hyperthyroidism and ophthalmopathy. Amplified TCR beta CDR3 regions derived from RNA transcripts. HTBI primers were the set used in a first-round RT-PCR of the TCR CDR3. From the multiplex PCR reads, TCRdb called clonotypes with MiXCR, one entry per CDR3 protein. The sample holds approximately 740,000 distinct CDR3 sequences, approximately 14% seen once. This clonotype was counted at least ten times. Trimming shortened V by 5 bases and J by 1 base, and 16 bases separated the two germline ends. The germline V gene encodes CDR1 DFQATT and CDR2 SNEGSKA (reference sequence). The CDR3 totals 15 residues.

Sequenced material: blood. The chain joins TRBV20-1 to TRBJ2-3; D might be TRBD2 (6 bases). This TCR derives from a young woman with Graves' hyperthyroidism. The CDR3 region has the DNA TGCAGTGCTGGAAGGAGGGAAGGGGGCACAGATACGCAGTATTTT. This codes for CSAGRREGGTDTQYF.